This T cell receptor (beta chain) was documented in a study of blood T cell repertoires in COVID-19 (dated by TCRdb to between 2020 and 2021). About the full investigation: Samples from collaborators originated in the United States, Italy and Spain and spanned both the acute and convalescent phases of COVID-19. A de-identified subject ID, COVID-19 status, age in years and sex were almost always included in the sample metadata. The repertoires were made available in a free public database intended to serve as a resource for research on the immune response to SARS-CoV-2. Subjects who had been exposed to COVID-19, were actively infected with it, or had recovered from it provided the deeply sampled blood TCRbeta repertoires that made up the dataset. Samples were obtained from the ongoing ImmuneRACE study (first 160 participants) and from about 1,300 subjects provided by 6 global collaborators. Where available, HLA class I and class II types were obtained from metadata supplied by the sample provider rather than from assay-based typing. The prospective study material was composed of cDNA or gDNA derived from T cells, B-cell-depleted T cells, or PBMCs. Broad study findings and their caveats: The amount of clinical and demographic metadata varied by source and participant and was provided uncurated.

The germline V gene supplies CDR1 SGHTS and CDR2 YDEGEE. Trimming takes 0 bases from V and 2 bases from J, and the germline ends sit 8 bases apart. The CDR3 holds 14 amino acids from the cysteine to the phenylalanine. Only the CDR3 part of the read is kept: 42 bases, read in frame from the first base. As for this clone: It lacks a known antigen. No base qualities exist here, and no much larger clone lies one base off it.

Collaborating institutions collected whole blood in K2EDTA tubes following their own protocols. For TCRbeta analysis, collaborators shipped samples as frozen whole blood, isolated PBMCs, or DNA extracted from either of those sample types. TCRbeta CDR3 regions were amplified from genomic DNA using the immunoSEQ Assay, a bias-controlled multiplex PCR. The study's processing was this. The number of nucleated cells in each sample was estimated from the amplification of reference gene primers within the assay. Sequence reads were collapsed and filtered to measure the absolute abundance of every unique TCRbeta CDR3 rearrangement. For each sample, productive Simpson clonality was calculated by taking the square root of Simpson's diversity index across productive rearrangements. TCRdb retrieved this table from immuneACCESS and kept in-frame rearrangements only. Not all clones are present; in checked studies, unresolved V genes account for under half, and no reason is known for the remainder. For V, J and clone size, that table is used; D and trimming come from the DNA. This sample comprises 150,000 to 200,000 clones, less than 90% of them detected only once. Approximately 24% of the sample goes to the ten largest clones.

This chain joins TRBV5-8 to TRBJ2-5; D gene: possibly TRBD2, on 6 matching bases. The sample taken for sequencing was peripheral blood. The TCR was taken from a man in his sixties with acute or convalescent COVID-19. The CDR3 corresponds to CASSLGEVQETQYF. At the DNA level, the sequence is TGTGCCAGCAGCTTGGGGGAGGTTCAAGAGACCCAGTACTTC. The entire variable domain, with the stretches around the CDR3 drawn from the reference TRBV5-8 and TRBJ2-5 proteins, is EAGVTQSPTHLIKTRGQQATLRCSPISGHTSVYWYQQALGLGLQFLLWYDEGEERNRGNFPPRFSGRQFPNYSSELNVNALELEDSALYLCASSLGEVQETQYFGPGTRLLVL.